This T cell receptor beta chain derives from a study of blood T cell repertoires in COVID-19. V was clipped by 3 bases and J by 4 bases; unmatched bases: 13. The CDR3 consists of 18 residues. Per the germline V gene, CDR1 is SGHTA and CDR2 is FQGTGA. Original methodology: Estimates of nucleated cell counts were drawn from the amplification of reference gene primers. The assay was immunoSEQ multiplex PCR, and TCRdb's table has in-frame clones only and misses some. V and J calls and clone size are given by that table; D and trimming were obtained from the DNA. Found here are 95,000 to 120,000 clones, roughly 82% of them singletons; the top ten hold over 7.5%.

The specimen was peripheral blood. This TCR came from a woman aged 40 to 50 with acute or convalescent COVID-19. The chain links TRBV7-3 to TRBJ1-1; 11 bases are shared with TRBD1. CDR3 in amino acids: CASSFTRDRGFWSTEAFF. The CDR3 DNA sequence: TGTGCCAGCAGCTTCACACGGGACAGGGGGTTTTGGAGCACTGAAGCTTTCTTT. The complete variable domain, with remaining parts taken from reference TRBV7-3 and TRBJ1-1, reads GAGVSQTPSNKVTEKGKYVELRCDPISGHTALYWYRQSLGQGPEFLIYFQGTGAADDSGLPNDRFFAVRPEGSVSTLKIQRTERGDSAVYLCASSFTRDRGFWSTEAFFGQGTRLTVV.